This T cell receptor (beta chain) was documented in a study of chemoradiotherapy in HPV16-positive cancers. Across the whole study: Two HPV16-positive patients' cells yielded candidate HPV-specific clones and common motifs. The study, taken as a whole, reports: Only a couple of HPV16-positive patients supplied the functional HPV-specificity definition. Candidate HPV-specific clones and E7-related TCR motifs grew in tumor during treatment.

Germline lookup yields CDR1 SGDLS and CDR2 YYNGEE. The CDR3 totals 15 residues. Trimming shortened V by 4 bases and J by 0 bases, and 8 bases separated the two germline ends. The data were produced by immunoSEQ multiplex PCR, yet TCRdb's version contains in-frame clones alone and is incomplete. Found here are roughly 20,000 clones, about four fifths of them singletons; the top ten hold approximately 3.5%. A note on this clone: The antigen is unknown.

Repeated repertoire sampling spanned the course of chemoradiotherapy. The sample consisted of blood, taken from a patient who underwent chemoradiotherapy. This chain joins TRBV9 and TRBJ2-6, with D unresolved. The receptor was isolated from a human donor with HPV-associated anogenital cancer. The chain's CDR3 is CASSLIFSGANVLTF. The DNA of the CDR3 is TGTGCCAGCAGCTTAATATTCTCTGGGGCCAACGTCCTGACTTTC. Supplemented by reference TRBV9 and TRBJ2-6, the full variable domain reads DSGVTQTPKHLITATGQRVTLRCSPRSGDLSVYWYQQSLDQGLQFLIQYYNGEERAKGNILERFSAQQFPDLHSELNLSSLELGDSALYFCASSLIFSGANVLTFGAGSRLTVL.